One and the same sample provided the 22 T cell receptor beta chains below, sequenced in a study of blood T cell repertoires in COVID-19. Method: immunoSEQ multiplex PCR; TCRdb's copy keeps in-frame clones and lacks some. The sample has about 70,000 clones, around nine tenths seen once. Source material: peripheral blood. Receptors were obtained from a human donor in a cohort sampled during active COVID-19.

V and J are TRBV19 and TRBJ1-1; the match to TRBD1 covers 8 bases. Germline V gene lookup returns CDR1 LNHDA and CDR2 SQIVND (reference sequence). V shed 4 bases, J shed 3 bases, and the junction held 7 bases outside the gene matches. This CDR3 contains 15 residues. The CDR3 reads CASSRQGTAYTEAFF. CDR3 in DNA: TGTGCCAGTAGTAGACAGGGGACAGCATACACTGAAGCTTTCTTT. Drawing the rest from reference TRBV19 and TRBJ1-1, the complete variable domain is DGGITQSPKYLFRKEGQNVTLSCEQNLNHDAMYWYRQDPGQGLRLIYYSQIVNDFQKGDIAEGYSVSREKKESFPLTVTSAQKNPTAFYLCASSRQGTAYTEAFFGQGTRLTVV.

This clone showed up just once. The chain recombines TRBV11-1 with TRBJ2-3; maybe TRBD1 (5 bases). V was pared by 5 bases and J by 3 bases, with 9 bases between. In germline, CDR1 is SGHAT, CDR2 FQDESV (reference sequence). This CDR3 contains 13 residues. The CDR3 nucleotides are TGTGCCAGCAGCCCCAGGGAAACAGATACGCAGTATTTT. It translates to CASSPRETDTQYF.

This chain connects TRBV27 to TRBJ1-1; maybe TRBD1 (5 bases). The germline CDR1 and CDR2 sequences are MNHEY and SMNVEV (reference sequence). The V end lost 6 bases, the J end lost 5 bases, and 16 bases lay between the germline ends. CDR3 length: 14 residues. The CDR3 protein is CASSWGRVGTEAFF. CDR3 DNA: TGTGCCAGCAGCTGGGGGAGGGTTGGGACTGAAGCTTTCTTT.

The rearrangement uses TRBV21-1 and TRBJ2-2; no check of the table's D call, TRBD2, against the DNA was made. TRBV21-1 is listed as a pseudogene. The CDR3 contains 16 residues. The CDR3 DNA is TGTGCCAGCAGCAAAGCCGGGCGGGAGTTCACCGGGGAGCTGTTTTTT. It specifies CASSKAGREFTGELFF.

The chain recombines TRBV6-5 with TRBJ2-2; D is ambiguous. In germline, CDR1 is MNHEY, CDR2 SVGAGI. V lost 6 bases and J lost 3, with 8 bases in between. There are 13 residues in the CDR3. The CDR3 region is CASRTGDTGELFF. CDR3 nucleotides: TGTGCCAGCAGGACCGGAGACACCGGGGAGCTGTTTTTT.

V gene TRBV4-2 combines with J gene TRBJ2-1; 7 bases match TRBD1. The trim removed 1 base at V and 9 bases at J, leaving 6 bases unmatched. Germline values: CDR1 LGHNA, CDR2 YNFKEQ. The CDR3 spans 14 residues. CDR3 coding DNA: TGTGCCAGCAGCCAAGGACAGGGTAGTAGTGAGCAGTTCTTC. It yields the protein CASSQGQGSSEQFF.

This rearrangement joins TRBV29-1 to TRBJ2-7, with TRBD2 identical over 7 bases. With 6 bases clipped from V and 5 bases from J, the junction kept 19 bases outside the gene matches. This CDR3 spans 16 amino acids. The germline CDR1 and CDR2 sequences are SQVTM and ANQGSEA. The CDR3 sequence is CSVGGVWEGKSHEQYF. The CDR3 coding sequence is TGCAGCGTGGGAGGTGTCTGGGAGGGAAAATCACACGAGCAGTACTTC.

This chain uses TRBV12-5 with TRBJ2-1; 14 nucleotides agree with TRBD2. Trimming cost V 0 bases and J 8 bases; bases outside gene matches: 21. The germline gives CDR1 LGHNT, CDR2 FRNRAP. The CDR3 spans 22 residues. The CDR3 spells CASGLVAITGLAGVTVRYEQFF. CDR3 nucleotide sequence: TGTGCTAGTGGTTTGGTAGCCATAACGGGACTAGCGGGAGTCACCGTTCGCTATGAGCAGTTCTTC.

This chain joins TRBV2 and TRBJ1-5; a possible D gene is TRBD1 (5 bases). The V gene's germline CDR1 is SNHLY and CDR2 FYNNEI. The CDR3 consists of 14 residues. Trimming took 5 bases from V and 3 from J, leaving 11 bases between them. CDR3 amino acids: CASSYDRINQPQHF. CDR3 DNA: TGTGCCAGCAGTTATGACAGAATCAATCAGCCCCAGCATTTT.

J is TRBJ2-3 and V is TRBV7-2, with 8 nucleotides matching TRBD1. CDR3 length: 15 residues. Germline CDR1 is SGHTA and CDR2 is FQGNSA. V shed 5 bases, J shed 4 bases, and the junction held 8 bases outside the gene matches. The CDR3 protein is CASSRRQGFPDTQYF. CDR3 bases: TGTGCCAGCAGCAGGCGACAGGGGTTCCCAGATACGCAGTATTTT.

As for this clone: Germline and junction disagree at one end, which may indicate a read error. This rearrangement joins TRBV6-1 to TRBJ1-5, with a possible D match to TRBD1 (5 bases). The length of the CDR3 is 14 residues. Per germline, CDR1 MNHNS and CDR2 SASEGT. In nucleotides, the CDR3 is TGTGCCAGCAGTGAATTGGCAGGGAATCCGCCCCAGCATTTT. This codes for CASSELAGNPPQHF.

The CDR3 here is CASSKDLAGFYYNEQFF. CDR3 nucleotide sequence: TGTGCCAGCAGCAAGGACCTAGCGGGATTCTACTACAATGAGCAGTTCTTC. The chain links TRBV21-1 to TRBJ2-1; no check of the table's D call, TRBD2, against the DNA was made. TRBV21-1 is flagged as a pseudogene. CDR3 length: 17 residues.

The table lists this clone with a count of one. J is TRBJ1-1 and V is TRBV30; D remains unclear. This CDR3 region has 13 residues. CDR1 is GTSNPN, CDR2 SVGIG, per germline (reference sequence). The V end was cut by 7 bases, the J end by 1 base, with 13 bases between. The CDR3 region has the DNA TGTGCCTTTCTGAATTACGGGAACACTGAAGCTTTCTTT. Amino acid sequence: CAFLNYGNTEAFF. Looking up the rest from reference TRBV30 and TRBJ1-1 gives the full variable domain: SQTIHQWPATLVQPVGSPLSLECTVEGTSNPNLYWYRQAAGRGLQLLFYSVGIGQISSEVPQNLSASRPQDRQFILSSKKLLLSDSGFYLCAFLNYGNTEAFFGQGTRLTVV.

In its sample, this clone was seen once. CDR3 protein: CASRRFERDYGYTF. The CDR3 coding sequence is TGTGCCAGCAGGAGGTTCGAGAGGGACTATGGCTACACCTTC. This chain uses TRBV6-5 with TRBJ1-2; D is unclear. Germline CDR1 MNHEY, CDR2 SVGAGI. The CDR3 runs 14 residues. V shed 6 bases and J shed 3 bases, with 14 bases lying between them.

This rearrangement joins TRBV29-1 to TRBJ1-1; D possibly corresponds to TRBD1 (5 bases). Germline values: CDR1 SQVTM, CDR2 ANQGSEA. The V end lost 7 bases, the J end lost 4 bases, and 22 bases lay between the germline ends. The length of the CDR3 is 15 residues. The CDR3 here is CSALRGISGGTEAFF. The CDR3 DNA follows: TGCAGCGCACTCCGGGGAATTTCCGGGGGCACTGAAGCTTTCTTT.

This rearrangement joins TRBV5-1 to TRBJ1-1, with D maybe TRBD1 (5 bases). This CDR3 has 13 amino acids. CDR1 is SGHRS, CDR2 YFSETQ, per germline. V lost 3 bases and J lost 10, with 16 bases in between. CDR3 sequence: CASSSQPTDRAFF. The CDR3 DNA reads as TGCGCCAGCAGCTCTCAGCCGACAGATAGAGCTTTCTTT. Looking up the rest from reference TRBV5-1 and TRBJ1-1 gives the full variable domain: KAGVTQTPRYLIKTRGQQVTLSCSPISGHRSVSWYQQTPGQGLQFLFEYFSETQRNKGNFPGRFSGRQFSNSRSEMNVSTLELGDSALYLCASSSQPTDRAFFGQGTRLTVV.

This sequence joins TRBV4-1 and TRBJ1-1, with D maybe TRBD1 (5 bases). Germline loops: CDR1 MGHRA, CDR2 YSYEKL. The CDR3 spans 17 residues. Deletions cut 0 bases from V and 5 bases from J, with 19 bases between. The CDR3 coding sequence is TGCGCCAGCAGCCAAGATATGAGTAGGCGATCAGGGACTGAAGCTTTCTTT. Translated: CASSQDMSRRSGTEAFF.

The V call is TRBV30, the J call TRBJ1-1, with D possibly matching TRBD1 (5 bases). CDR3 length equals 14 residues. Trimming stripped 6 bases from V and 1 base from J, with 15 bases between. CDR1 and CDR2 from the germline V gene are GTSNPN and SVGIG (reference sequence). The CDR3 coding sequence is TGTGCCTGTCAGCAGGGCTTGGGGAACACTGAAGCTTTCTTT. Protein: CACQQGLGNTEAFF.

V and J are TRBV5-1 and TRBJ1-4; weak D call: TRBD1 (6 bases). CDR1 and CDR2 (germline): SGHRS, YFSETQ. V dropped 0 bases and J dropped 8 bases, with 14 bases sitting between them. The CDR3 is 15 amino acids. CDR3 nucleotides: TGCGCCAGCAGCTTGGCTAGACAGGTTGGCGAAAAACTGTTTTTT. Residues: CASSLARQVGEKLFF.

The chain carries TRBV19 and TRBJ2-2; TRBD2 aligns across 7 bases. Germline V gene lookup returns CDR1 LNHDA and CDR2 SQIVND (reference sequence). This CDR3 spans 14 amino acids. With 6 bases clipped from V and 6 bases from J, the junction kept 7 bases outside the gene matches. CDR3 residues: CASRGLILSGELFF. CDR3 bases: TGTGCCAGTAGGGGACTAATTCTCTCCGGGGAGCTGTTTTTT.

This clone occurred a few times. The chain is built from TRBV6-1 and TRBJ2-7; 8 positions agree with TRBD2. CDR3 size: 15 residues. CDR1 is MNHNS, CDR2 SASEGT, per germline. The ends lost 3 bases at V and 3 bases at J; junction bases unmatched: 7. Here the CDR3 reads CASSEMRLANYEQYF. The CDR3 coding sequence is TGTGCCAGCAGTGAGATGCGACTAGCGAACTACGAGCAGTACTTC.

This clone was seen once. CDR3 nucleotide sequence: TGTGCCAGCAGATTAGGGGGACAGGGGGGCGAGACCCAGTACTTC. Translating it yields CASRLGGQGGETQYF. The chain joins TRBV6-5 to TRBJ2-5, with TRBD1 matching 11 bases. CDR3 length: 15 residues. The trim removed 6 bases at V and 5 bases at J, leaving 8 bases unmatched. Per the germline V gene, CDR1 is MNHEY and CDR2 is SVGAGI.